This T cell receptor beta chain comes out of a study of T cells in Graves' hyperthyroidism and ophthalmopathy. At the level of the study: Pretreatment peripheral blood was obtained at initial diagnosis. Study-level points and caveats: A model using 13 V-J features told ophthalmopathy apart from stable hyperthyroidism.

RNA transcripts yielded amplified TCR beta CDR3 regions. RT-PCR in the first round (using the HTBI primer set) targeted the TCR CDR3. TCRdb used MiXCR to reprocess the multiplex PCR reads, holding one entry per CDR3 protein. The table lists about 300,000 distinct CDR3 sequences, approximately 14% of them singletons. Trimming at V came to 5 bases and at J to 4 bases, leaving 8 bases not matched to a gene. The CDR3 consists of 14 residues. This clonotype was found many times. What it recognizes is unknown. Each diagnosis was grounded in clinical symptoms, serum thyroxine and TRAb, thyroid ultrasound, and orbital computed tomography.

The chain joins TRBV12-3 or TRBV12-4 to TRBJ2-7, with 7 positions matching TRBD2. This TCR derives from a woman aged 40 to 50 with Graves' hyperthyroidism. What was sequenced was blood. CDR3 protein: CASSETSNSYEQYF. The CDR3 nucleotides read TGTGCCAGCAGTGAGACTAGCAACTCTTACGAGCAGTACTTC.